A selection of T cell receptor beta chains follows, all from one sample in a study of blood T cell repertoires in COVID-19. Some clones are missing from TCRdb's copy, which holds only in-frame ones; the method was immunoSEQ multiplex PCR. The table includes about 140,000 clones, about 83% detected once. Specimen: peripheral blood. The receptors were sampled from a man aged 25 to 40 with COVID-19, enrolled during active disease. CDR3s include the opening cysteine and the closing phenylalanine or tryptophan. A D gene is named only where the DNA matches it firmly. Size is stated for part of the rows, as once, few or many counts, or as a class when the clone is expanded.

J gene | D gene | clone size | V gene | CDR3 protein | CDR3 DNA
TRBJ1-4 | . | . | TRBV4-3 | CASSQVGRGEKLFF | TGCGCCAGCAGCCAAGTTGGAAGGGGCGAAAAACTGTTTTTT
TRBJ1-3 | . | . | TRBV6-1 | CASSESATSGNTIYF | TGTGCCAGCAGTGAAAGCGCTACCTCTGGAAACACCATATATTTT
TRBJ2-3 | TRBD2 | . | TRBV30 | CACSVLSGRDTQYF | TGTGCCTGCAGTGTCCTTAGCGGGAGGGATACGCAGTATTTT
TRBJ2-2 | TRBD2 | . | TRBV6-4 | CASSAGVAGSNTGELFF | TGTGCCAGCAGTGCTGGGGTAGCGGGTTCGAACACCGGGGAGCTGTTTTTT
TRBJ2-4 | . | once | TRBV10-1 | CASREGQTLAKNIQYF | TGCGCCAGCAGGGAAGGACAGACGCTAGCCAAAAACATTCAGTACTTC
TRBJ1-1 | . | . | TRBV13 | CASSDPGGEAFF | TGTGCCAGCAGCGATCCCGGCGGTGAAGCTTTCTTT
TRBJ2-7 | . | . | TRBV5-1 | CATSYSGPYEQYF | TGCGCCACCTCTTACTCGGGTCCGTACGAGCAGTACTTC
TRBJ2-1 | . | . | TRBV5-1 | CASSWTAPGNEQFF | TGCGCCAGCAGCTGGACAGCGCCGGGGAATGAGCAGTTCTTC
TRBJ1-1 | TRBD1 | . | TRBV30 | CAWSETGAAAFF | TGTGCCTGGAGCGAGACAGGGGCAGCGGCTTTCTTT
TRBJ2-1 | . | . | TRBV5-6 | CASSLGVDEQFF | TGTGCCAGCAGCTTGGGTGTCGATGAGCAGTTCTTC
TRBJ2-1 | TRBD2 | once | TRBV6-5 | CASTSRTSGNNEQFF | TGTGCCAGCACCTCGCGGACTAGCGGCAACAATGAGCAGTTCTTC
TRBJ1-3 | . | once | TRBV27 | CASSSWAGSSGNTIYF | TGTGCCAGCAGCTCATGGGCGGGGAGCTCTGGAAACACCATATATTTT
TRBJ2-7 | . | . | TRBV11-2 | CASSFPGWTHEQYF | TGTGCCAGCAGCTTTCCGGGATGGACGCACGAGCAGTACTTC
TRBJ2-7 | TRBD1 | . | TRBV4-3 | CASSQDGTGPYEQYF | TGCGCCAGCAGCCAGGACGGGACAGGACCCTACGAGCAGTACTTC
TRBJ2-2 | . | . | TRBV9 | CASSPGVSTNTGELFF | TGTGCCAGCAGCCCCGGGGTTTCTACGAACACCGGGGAGCTGTTTTTT
TRBJ2-1 | TRBD2 | . | TRBV7-3 | CASSLTVAGSYNEQFF | TGTGCCAGCAGCTTAACGGTAGCGGGCTCCTACAATGAGCAGTTCTTC
TRBJ2-5 | . | . | TRBV20-1 | CSRDVSPQYF | TGCAGTCGGGATGTAAGTCCCCAGTACTTC
TRBJ2-1 | . | . | TRBV9 | CASSARGGDEQFF | TGTGCCAGCAGCGCGAGGGGAGGTGATGAGCAGTTCTTC
TRBJ2-7 | . | . | TRBV7-8 | CASSSQAGATYEQYF | TGTGCCAGCAGCTCACAAGCAGGGGCTACCTACGAGCAGTACTTC
TRBJ2-7 | . | . | TRBV19 | CASTDRRGSYEQYF | TGTGCCAGTACCGACCGGAGAGGGTCGTACGAGCAGTACTTC
TRBJ2-6 | TRBD2 | . | TRBV11-2 | CASTFKAGGSGANVLTF | TGTGCCAGCACCTTTAAAGCGGGGGGCTCTGGGGCCAACGTCCTGACTTTC
TRBJ1-6 | TRBD1 | . | TRBV9 | CASSVGDRHNSPLHF | TGTGCCAGCAGCGTAGGGGACAGGCATAATTCACCCCTCCACTTT
TRBJ2-6 | . | . | TRBV7-9 | CASSLGASGANVLTF | TGTGCCAGCAGCTTAGGGGCGTCTGGGGCCAACGTCCTGACTTTC
TRBJ2-2 | TRBD1 | . | TRBV9 | CASSVEGATGELFF | TGTGCCAGCAGCGTAGAGGGGGCCACCGGGGAGCTGTTTTTT
TRBJ1-4 | . | . | TRBV11-2 | CASSERAANEKLFF | TGTGCCAGCAGCGAGAGGGCAGCTAATGAAAAACTGTTTTTT
TRBJ2-1 | TRBD2 | . | TRBV19 | CASSIPSGIYNEQFF | TGTGCCAGTAGTATCCCCAGCGGGATTTACAATGAGCAGTTCTTC
TRBJ1-2 | TRBD1 | . | TRBV19 | CASSTPGQGYGYTF | TGTGCCAGTAGTACCCCGGGACAGGGATATGGCTACACCTTC
TRBJ2-2 | TRBD1 | . | TRBV13 | CASSSRDRGTGELFF | TGTGCCAGCAGCTCCAGGGACAGGGGGACCGGGGAGCTGTTTTTT
TRBJ1-5 | . | . | TRBV12-3/TRBV12-4 | CASQDNSNQPQHF | TGTGCCAGCCAGGACAATAGCAATCAGCCCCAGCATTTT
TRBJ1-2 | . | few | TRBV4-1 | CASSQDGTTNYGYTF | TGCGCCAGCAGCCAAGATGGGACAACTAACTATGGCTACACCTTC